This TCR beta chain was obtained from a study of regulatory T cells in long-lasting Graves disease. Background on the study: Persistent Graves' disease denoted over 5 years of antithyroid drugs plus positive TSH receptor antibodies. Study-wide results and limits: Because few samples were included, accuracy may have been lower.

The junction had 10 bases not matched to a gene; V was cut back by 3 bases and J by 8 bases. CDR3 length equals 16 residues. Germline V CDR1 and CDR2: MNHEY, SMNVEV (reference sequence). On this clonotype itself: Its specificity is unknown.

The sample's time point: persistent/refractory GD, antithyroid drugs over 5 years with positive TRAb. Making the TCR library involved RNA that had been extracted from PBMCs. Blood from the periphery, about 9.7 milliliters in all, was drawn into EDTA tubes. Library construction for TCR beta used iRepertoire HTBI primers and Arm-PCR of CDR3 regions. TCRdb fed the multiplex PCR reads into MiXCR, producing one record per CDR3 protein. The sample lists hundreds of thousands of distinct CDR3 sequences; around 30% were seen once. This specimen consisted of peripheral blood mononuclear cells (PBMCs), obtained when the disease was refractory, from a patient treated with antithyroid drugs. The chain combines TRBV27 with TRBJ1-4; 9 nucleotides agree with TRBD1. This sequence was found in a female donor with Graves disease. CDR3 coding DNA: TGTGCCAGCAGTTTCGCTCCGGGACAGGGAAGGGAAAAACTGTTTTTT. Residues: CASSFAPGQGREKLFF.